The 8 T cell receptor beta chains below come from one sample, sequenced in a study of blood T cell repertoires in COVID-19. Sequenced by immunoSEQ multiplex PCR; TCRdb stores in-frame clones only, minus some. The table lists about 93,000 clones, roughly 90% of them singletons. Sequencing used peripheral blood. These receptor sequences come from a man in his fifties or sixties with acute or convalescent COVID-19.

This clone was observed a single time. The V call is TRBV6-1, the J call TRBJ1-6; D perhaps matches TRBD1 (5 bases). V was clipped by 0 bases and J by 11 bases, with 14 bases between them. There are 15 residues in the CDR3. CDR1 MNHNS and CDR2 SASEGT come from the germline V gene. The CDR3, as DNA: TGTGCCAGCAGTGAAGCCCGGTCGGGACTTACACCCCTCCACTTT. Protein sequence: CASSEARSGLTPLHF.

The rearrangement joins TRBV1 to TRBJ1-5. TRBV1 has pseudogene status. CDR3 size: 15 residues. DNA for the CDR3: TGCACCAGCAGCGTAACTAAGGTCCGAAATCAGCCCCAGCATTTT. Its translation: CTSSVTKVRNQPQHF.

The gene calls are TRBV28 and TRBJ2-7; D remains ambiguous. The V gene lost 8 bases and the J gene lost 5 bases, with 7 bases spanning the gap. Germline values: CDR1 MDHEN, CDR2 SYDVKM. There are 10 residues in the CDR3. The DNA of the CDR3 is TGTGCCAGCGGCCTTAACGAGCAGTACTTC. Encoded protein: CASGLNEQYF.

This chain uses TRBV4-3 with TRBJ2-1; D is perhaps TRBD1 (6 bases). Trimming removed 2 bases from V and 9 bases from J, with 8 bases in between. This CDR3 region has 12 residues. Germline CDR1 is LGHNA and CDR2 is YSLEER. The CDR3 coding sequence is TGCGCCAGCAGCCAACTCAGGGGTGAGCAGTTCTTC. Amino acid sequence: CASSQLRGEQFF.

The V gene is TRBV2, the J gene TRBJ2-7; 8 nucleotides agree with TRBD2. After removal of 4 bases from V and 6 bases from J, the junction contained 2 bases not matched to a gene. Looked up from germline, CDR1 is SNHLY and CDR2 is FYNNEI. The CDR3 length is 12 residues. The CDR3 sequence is CASSGAGAEQYF. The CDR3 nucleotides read TGTGCCAGCAGTGGAGCGGGAGCCGAGCAGTACTTC.

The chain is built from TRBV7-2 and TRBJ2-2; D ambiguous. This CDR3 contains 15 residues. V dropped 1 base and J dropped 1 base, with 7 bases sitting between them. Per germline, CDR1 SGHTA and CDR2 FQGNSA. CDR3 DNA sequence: TGTGCCAGCAGCTTAGTCCCGGGGAACACCGGGGAGCTGTTTTTT. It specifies CASSLVPGNTGELFF.

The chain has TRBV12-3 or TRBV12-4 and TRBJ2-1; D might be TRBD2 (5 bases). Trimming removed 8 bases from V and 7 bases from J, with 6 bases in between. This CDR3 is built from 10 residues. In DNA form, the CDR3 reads TGTGCCAGCGGAGGAAATGAGCAGTTCTTC. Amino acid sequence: CASGGNEQFF.

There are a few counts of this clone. The CDR3 DNA reads as TGTGCCTGGAGTGCGCGGCAATTCAATCAGCCCCAGCATTTT. Protein sequence: CAWSARQFNQPQHF. This chain links TRBV30 with TRBJ1-5; D is ambiguous. The CDR3 has 14 residues. Germline V gene data show CDR1 as GTSNPN and CDR2 as SVGIG (reference sequence). Trimming took 1 base from V and 3 from J, leaving 10 bases between them. The whole variable domain, remainder taken from reference TRBV30 and TRBJ1-5, is SQTIHQWPATLVQPVGSPLSLECTVEGTSNPNLYWYRQAAGRGLQLLFYSVGIGQISSEVPQNLSASRPQDRQFILSSKKLLLSDSGFYLCAWSARQFNQPQHFGDGTRLSIL.